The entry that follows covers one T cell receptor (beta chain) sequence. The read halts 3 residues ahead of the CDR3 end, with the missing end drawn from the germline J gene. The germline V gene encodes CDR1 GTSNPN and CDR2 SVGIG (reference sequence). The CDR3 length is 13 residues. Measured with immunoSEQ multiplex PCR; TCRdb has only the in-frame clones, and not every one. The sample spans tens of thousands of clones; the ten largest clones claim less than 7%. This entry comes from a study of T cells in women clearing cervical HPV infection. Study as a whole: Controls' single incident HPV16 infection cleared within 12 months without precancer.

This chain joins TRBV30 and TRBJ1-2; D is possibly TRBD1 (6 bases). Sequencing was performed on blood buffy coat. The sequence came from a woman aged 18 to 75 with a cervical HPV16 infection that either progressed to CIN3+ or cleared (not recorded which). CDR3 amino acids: CAWSSTGRETYTF. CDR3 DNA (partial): TGTGCCTGGAGTTCAACAGGGCGAGAGACC.